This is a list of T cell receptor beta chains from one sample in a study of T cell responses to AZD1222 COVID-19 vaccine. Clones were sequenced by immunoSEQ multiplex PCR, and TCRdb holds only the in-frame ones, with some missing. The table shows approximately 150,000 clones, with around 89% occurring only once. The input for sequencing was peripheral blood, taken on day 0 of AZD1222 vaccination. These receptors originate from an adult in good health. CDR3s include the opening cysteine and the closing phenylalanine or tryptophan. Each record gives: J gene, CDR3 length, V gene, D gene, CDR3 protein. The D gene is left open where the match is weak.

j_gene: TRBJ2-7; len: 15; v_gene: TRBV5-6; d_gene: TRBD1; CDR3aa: CAGSLEQGFWNEQYF
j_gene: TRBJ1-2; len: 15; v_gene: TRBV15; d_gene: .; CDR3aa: CATRPGKGRDYGYTF
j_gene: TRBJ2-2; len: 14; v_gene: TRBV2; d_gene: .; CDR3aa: CASSVAVDTGELFF
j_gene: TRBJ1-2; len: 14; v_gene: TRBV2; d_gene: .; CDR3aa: CASSRDLPSYGYTF
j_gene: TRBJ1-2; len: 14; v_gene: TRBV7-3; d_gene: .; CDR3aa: CASSLNRAGDGYTF
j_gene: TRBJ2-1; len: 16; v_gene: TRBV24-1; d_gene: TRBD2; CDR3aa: CATSDRTSGSSNEQFF
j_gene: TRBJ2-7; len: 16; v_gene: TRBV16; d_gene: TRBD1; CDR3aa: CASSGQGAGTFYEQYF
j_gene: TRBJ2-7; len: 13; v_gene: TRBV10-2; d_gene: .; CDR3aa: CASRKDLSYEQYF
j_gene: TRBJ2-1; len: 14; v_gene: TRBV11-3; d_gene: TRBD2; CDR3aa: CASRGGGPLNEQFF
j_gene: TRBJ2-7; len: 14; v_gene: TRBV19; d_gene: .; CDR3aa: CASSIVGEAYEQYF
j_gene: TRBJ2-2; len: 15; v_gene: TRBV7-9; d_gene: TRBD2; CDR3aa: CASSLSGSTPGELFF
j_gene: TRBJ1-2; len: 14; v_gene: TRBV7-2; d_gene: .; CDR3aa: CASSPRTDPYCYTF
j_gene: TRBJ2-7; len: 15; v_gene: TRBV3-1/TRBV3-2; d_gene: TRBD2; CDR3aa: CASSQASGRKGEQYF
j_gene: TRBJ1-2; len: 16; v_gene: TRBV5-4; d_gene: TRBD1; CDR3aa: CASSGLGTGEWGGYTF
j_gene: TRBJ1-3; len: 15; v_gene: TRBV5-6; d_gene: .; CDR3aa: CASSLRGSSGNTIYF
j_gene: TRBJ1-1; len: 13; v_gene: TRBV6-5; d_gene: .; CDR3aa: CASRPPGRTEAFF
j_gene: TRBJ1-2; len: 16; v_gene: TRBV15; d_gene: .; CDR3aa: CATSREEGPGSYGYTF
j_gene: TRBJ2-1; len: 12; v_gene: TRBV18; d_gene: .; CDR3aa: CASSLGEVEQFF